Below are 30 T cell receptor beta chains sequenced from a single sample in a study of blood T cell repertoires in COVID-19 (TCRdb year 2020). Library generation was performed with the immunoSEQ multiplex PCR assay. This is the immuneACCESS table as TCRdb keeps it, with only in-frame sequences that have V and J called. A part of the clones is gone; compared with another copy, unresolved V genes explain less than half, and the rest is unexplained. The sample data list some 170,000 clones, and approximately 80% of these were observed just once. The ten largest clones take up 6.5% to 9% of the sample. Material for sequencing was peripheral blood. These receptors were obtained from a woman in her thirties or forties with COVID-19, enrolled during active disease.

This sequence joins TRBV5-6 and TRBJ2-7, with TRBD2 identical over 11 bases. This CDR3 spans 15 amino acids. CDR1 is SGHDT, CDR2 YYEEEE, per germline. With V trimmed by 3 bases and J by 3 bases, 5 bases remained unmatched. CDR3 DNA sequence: TGTGCCAGCAGCTCGAAGACTAGCGGGATCTACGAGCAGTACTTC. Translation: CASSSKTSGIYEQYF.

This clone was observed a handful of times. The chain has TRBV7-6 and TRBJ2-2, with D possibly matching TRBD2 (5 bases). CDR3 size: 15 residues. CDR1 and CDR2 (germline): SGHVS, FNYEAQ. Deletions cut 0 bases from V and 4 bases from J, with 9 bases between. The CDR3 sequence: CASSLAGASTGELFF. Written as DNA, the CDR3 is TGTGCCAGCAGCTTAGCGGGAGCGAGCACCGGGGAGCTGTTTTTT.

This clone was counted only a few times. CDR3 protein: CASRVDSLPESPLHF. In nucleotides, the CDR3 is TGTGCCAGCAGAGTAGACAGTCTACCCGAATCACCCCTCCACTTT. This chain connects TRBV5-4 to TRBJ1-6; D may be TRBD1 (5 bases). The CDR3 loop spans 15 amino acids. CDR1 and CDR2 from the germline V gene are SGHNT and YYREEE (reference sequence). Trimming took 5 bases from V and 10 from J, leaving 19 bases between them. The whole variable domain, remainder taken from reference TRBV5-4 and TRBJ1-6, is ETGVTQSPTHLIKTRGQQVTLRCSSQSGHNTVSWYQQALGQGPQFIFQYYREEENGRGNFPPRFSGLQFPNYSSELNVNALELDDSALYLCASRVDSLPESPLHFGNGTRLTVT.

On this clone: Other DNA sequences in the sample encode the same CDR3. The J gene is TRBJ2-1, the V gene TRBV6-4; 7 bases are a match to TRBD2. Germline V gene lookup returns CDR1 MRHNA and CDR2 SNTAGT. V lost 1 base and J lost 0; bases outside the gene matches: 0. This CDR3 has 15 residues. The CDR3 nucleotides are TGTGCCAGCAGTGACTTAGCGGGCTCCTACAATGAGCAGTTCTTC. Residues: CASSDLAGSYNEQFF.

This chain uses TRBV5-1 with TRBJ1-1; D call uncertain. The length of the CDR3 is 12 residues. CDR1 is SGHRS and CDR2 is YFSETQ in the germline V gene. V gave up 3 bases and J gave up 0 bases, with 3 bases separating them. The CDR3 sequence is CASSSMNTEAFF. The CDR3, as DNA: TGCGCCAGCAGCTCAATGAACACTGAAGCTTTCTTT.

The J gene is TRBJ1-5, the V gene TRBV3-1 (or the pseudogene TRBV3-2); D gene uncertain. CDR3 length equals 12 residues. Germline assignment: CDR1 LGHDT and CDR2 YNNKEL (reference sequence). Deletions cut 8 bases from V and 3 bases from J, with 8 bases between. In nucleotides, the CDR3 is TGTGCCAGCTCTATACTCAATCAGCCCCAGCATTTT. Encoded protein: CASSILNQPQHF.

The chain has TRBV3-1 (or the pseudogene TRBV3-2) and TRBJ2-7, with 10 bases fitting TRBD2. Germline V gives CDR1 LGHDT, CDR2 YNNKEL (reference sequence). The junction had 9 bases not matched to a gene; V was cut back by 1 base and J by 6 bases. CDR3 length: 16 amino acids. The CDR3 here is CASSQGAWGLALEQYF. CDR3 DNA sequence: TGTGCCAGCAGCCAAGGGGCCTGGGGACTAGCGCTCGAGCAGTACTTC.

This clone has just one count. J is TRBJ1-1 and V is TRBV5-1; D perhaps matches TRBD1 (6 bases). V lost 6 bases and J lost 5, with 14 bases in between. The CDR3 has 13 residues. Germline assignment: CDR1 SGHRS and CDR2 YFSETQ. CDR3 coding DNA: TGCGCCAGCATTCCTACAGGGACAACTGAAGCTTTCTTT. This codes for CASIPTGTTEAFF. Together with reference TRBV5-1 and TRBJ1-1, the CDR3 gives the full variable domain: KAGVTQTPRYLIKTRGQQVTLSCSPISGHRSVSWYQQTPGQGLQFLFEYFSETQRNKGNFPGRFSGRQFSNSRSEMNVSTLELGDSALYLCASIPTGTTEAFFGQGTRLTVV.

As DNA, the CDR3 is TGTGCCAGCAGCCAAGAGAAACTAGCCGATGAGCAGTTCTTC. Translated, it gives CASSQEKLADEQFF. The chain combines TRBV3-1 (or the pseudogene TRBV3-2) with TRBJ2-1; possible D gene TRBD2, 6 bases. CDR3 length: 14 residues. CDR1 and CDR2 (germline): LGHDT, YNNKEL (reference sequence). V gave up 0 bases and J gave up 8 bases, with 11 bases separating them.

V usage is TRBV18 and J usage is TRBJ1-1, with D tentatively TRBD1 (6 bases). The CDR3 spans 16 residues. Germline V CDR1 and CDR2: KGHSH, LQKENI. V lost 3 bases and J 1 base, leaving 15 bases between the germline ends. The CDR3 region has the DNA TGTGCCAGCTCACCGGCGGCAGGGGCGGAGAACACTGAAGCTTTCTTT. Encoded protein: CASSPAAGAENTEAFF.

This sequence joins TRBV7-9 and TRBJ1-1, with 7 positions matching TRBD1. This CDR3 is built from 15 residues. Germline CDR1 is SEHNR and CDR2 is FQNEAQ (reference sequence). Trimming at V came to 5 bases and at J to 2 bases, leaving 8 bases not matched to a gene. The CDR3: CASSGPGTVNTEAFF. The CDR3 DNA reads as TGTGCCAGCAGCGGCCCCGGGACAGTCAACACTGAAGCTTTCTTT.

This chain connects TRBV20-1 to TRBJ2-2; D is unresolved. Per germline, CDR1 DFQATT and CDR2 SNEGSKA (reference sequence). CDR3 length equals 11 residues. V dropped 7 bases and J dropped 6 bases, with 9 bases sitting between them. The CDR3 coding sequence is TGCAGTGTACGGTCGGCCGGGGAGCTGTTTTTT. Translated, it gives CSVRSAGELFF.

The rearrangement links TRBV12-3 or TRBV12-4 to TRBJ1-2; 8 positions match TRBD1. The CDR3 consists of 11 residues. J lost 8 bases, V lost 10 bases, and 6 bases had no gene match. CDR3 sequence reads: CATSTGAGYTF. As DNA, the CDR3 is TGTGCCACCTCGACAGGGGCAGGCTACACCTTC.

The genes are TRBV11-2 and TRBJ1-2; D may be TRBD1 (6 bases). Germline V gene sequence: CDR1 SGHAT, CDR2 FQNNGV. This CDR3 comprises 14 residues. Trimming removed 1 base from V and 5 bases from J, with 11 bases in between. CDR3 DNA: TGTGCCAGCAGCTTAGCGCCAGGGGTTTATGGCTACACCTTC. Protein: CASSLAPGVYGYTF.

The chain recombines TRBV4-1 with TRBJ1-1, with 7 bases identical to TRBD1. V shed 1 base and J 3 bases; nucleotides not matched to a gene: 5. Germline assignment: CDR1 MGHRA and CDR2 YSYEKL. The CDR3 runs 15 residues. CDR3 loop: CASSQVPQGDTEAFF. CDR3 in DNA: TGCGCCAGCAGCCAAGTCCCGCAGGGGGACACTGAAGCTTTCTTT.

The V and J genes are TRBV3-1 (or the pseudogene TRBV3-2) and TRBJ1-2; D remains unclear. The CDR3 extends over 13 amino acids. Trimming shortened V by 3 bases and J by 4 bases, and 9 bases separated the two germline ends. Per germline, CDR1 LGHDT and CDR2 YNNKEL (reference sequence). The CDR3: CASSQGSIYGYTF. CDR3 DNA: TGTGCCAGCAGCCAGGGCTCAATCTATGGCTACACCTTC.

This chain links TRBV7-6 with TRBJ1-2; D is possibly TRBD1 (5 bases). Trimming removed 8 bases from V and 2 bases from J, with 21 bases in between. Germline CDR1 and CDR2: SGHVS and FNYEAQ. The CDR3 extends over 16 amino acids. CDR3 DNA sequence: TGTGCCAGCGGCGGGCAGGGAGGGGAACAAAACTATGGCTACACCTTC. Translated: CASGGQGGEQNYGYTF.

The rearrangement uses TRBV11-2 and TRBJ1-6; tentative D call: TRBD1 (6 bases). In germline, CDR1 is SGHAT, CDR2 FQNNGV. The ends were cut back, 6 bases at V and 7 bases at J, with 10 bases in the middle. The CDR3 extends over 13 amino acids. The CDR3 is CASRQGINSPLHF. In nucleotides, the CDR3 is TGTGCCAGCAGGCAGGGGATCAATTCACCCCTCCACTTT.

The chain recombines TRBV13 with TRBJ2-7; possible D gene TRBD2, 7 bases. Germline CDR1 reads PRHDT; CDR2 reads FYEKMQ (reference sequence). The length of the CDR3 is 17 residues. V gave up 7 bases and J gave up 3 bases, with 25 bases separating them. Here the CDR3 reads CASKKVGGAERDYEQYF. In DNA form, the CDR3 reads TGTGCCAGCAAAAAGGTGGGGGGCGCAGAGCGGGACTACGAGCAGTACTTC.

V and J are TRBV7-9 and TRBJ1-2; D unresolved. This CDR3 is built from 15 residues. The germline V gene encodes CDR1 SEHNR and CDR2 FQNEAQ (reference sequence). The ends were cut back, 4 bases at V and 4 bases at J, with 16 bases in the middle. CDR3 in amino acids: CASSSARGEGYGYTF. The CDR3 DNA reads TGTGCCAGCAGCTCCGCACGCGGGGAAGGCTATGGCTACACCTTC.

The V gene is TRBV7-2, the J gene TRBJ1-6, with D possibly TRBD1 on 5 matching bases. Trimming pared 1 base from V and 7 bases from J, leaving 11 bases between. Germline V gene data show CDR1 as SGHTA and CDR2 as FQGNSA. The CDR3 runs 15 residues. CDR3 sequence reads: CASSLGQGPNSPLHF. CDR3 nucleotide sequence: TGTGCCAGCAGCTTAGGGCAGGGCCCAAATTCACCCCTCCACTTT.

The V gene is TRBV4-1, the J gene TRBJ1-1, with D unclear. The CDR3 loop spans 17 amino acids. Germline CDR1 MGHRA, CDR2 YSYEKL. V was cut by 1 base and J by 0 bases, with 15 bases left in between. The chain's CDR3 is CASSQGAAGTMNTEAFF. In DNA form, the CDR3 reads TGCGCCAGCAGCCAAGGGGCCGCAGGTACCATGAACACTGAAGCTTTCTTT.

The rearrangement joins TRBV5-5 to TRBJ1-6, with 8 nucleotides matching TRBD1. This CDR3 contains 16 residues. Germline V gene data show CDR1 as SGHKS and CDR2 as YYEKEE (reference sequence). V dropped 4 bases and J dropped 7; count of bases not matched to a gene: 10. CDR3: CASSGLTGETNSPLHF. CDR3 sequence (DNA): TGTGCCAGCAGCGGACTGACAGGGGAGACCAATTCACCCCTCCACTTT.

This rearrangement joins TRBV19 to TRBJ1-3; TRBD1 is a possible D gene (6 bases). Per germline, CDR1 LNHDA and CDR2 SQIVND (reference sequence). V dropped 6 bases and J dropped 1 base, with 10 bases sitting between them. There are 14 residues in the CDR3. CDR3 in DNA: TGTGCCAGTAGCCAGGGGATATCTGGAAACACCATATATTTT. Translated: CASSQGISGNTIYF.

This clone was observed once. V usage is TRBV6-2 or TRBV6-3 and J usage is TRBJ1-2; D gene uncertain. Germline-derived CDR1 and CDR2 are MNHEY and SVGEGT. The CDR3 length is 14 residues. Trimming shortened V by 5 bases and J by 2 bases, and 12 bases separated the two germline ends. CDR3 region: CASSPPPGNYGYTF. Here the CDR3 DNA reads TGTGCCAGCAGTCCCCCCCCGGGGAACTATGGCTACACCTTC.

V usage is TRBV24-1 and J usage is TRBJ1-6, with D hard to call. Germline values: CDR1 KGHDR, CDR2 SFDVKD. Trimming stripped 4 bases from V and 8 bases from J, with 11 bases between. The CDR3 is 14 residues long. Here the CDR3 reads CATSDPSPDSPLHF. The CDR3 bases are TGTGCCACCAGTGACCCCTCTCCAGATTCACCCCTCCACTTT.

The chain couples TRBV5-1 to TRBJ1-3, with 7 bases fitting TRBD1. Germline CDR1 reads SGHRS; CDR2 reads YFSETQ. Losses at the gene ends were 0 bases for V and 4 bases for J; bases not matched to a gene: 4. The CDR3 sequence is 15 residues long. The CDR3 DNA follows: TGCGCCAGCAGCTTGGAGGGGGCAATAGGAAACACCATATATTTT. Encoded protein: CASSLEGAIGNTIYF.

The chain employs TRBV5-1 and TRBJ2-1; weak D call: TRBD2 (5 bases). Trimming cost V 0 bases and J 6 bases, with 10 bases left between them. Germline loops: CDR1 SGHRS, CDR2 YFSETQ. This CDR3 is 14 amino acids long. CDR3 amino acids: CASSLGGEGNEQFF. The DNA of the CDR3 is TGCGCCAGCAGCTTGGGGGGAGAGGGCAATGAGCAGTTCTTC.

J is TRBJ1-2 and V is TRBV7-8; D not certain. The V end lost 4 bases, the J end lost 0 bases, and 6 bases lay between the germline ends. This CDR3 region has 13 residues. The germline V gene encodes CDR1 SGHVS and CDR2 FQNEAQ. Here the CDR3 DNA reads TGTGCCAGCAGCTCCCCTTCTAACTATGGCTACACCTTC. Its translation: CASSSPSNYGYTF. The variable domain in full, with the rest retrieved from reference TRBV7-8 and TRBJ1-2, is GAGVSQSPRYKVAKRGQDVALRCDPISGHVSLFWYQQALGQGPEFLTYFQNEAQLDKSGLPSDRFFAERPEGSVSTLKIQRTQQEDSAVYLCASSSPSNYGYTFGSGTRLTVV.

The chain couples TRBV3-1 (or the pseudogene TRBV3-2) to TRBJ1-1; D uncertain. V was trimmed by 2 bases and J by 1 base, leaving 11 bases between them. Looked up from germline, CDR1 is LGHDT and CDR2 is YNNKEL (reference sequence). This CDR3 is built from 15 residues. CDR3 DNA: TGTGCCAGCAGCCAAATAGGCGGGAGGAACACTGAAGCTTTCTTT. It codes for CASSQIGGRNTEAFF.